These T cell receptor beta chains were read from a single sample in a study of blood T cell repertoires in COVID-19. Assay: immunoSEQ multiplex PCR; the TCRdb copy retains only in-frame clones and omits some. Here the sample spans some 230,000 clones, roughly 83% being singletons. Sequencing input: PBMCs or T cells enriched from blood (not recorded which). Receptors originate from a woman in her thirties or forties with acute COVID-19. Each CDR3 is given with its conserved first and last residue. A D gene is named only where the DNA matches it firmly. Only part of the rows carry a size: once, few, many, or a class if the clone is expanded.

TRBV4-1	.	TRBJ1-1	.	TGCGCCAGCAGCCATTCCCTTGGGGCAGGGATGAACACTGAAGCTTTCTTT	CASSHSLGAGMNTEAFF
TRBV7-9	TRBD1	TRBJ2-2	.	TGTGCCAGCAGCCAAACCGGGACAGGGAAGTCAGCCGGGGAGCTGTTTTTT	CASSQTGTGKSAGELFF
TRBV6-5	TRBD1	TRBJ2-7	.	TGTGCCAGCAGTTACGGGACAGGGACCTACGAGCAGTACTTC	CASSYGTGTYEQYF
TRBV29-1	TRBD1	TRBJ2-2	.	TGCAGCGGAAAACAGGGGGCGCGGGGCACCGGGGAGCTGTTTTTT	CSGKQGARGTGELFF
TRBV9	.	TRBJ1-5	.	TGTGCCAGCAGCGTAGACGGTTCGAGTCAGCCCCAGCATTTT	CASSVDGSSQPQHF
TRBV7-4	.	TRBJ1-3	.	TGTGCCAGCAGCTCGTTAACAGGGAGATTT	CASSSLTGRF
TRBV29-1	.	TRBJ1-2	.	TGCAGCGTTGAAGCGACGGGGGGCTATGGCTACACCTTC	CSVEATGGYGYTF
TRBV14	.	TRBJ2-3	once	TGTGCCAGCAGCGTTAGGACTTCTAGGAACACAGATACGCAGTATTTT	CASSVRTSRNTDTQYF
TRBV15	TRBD1	TRBJ1-1	.	TGTGCCACCAGCACGATACAGGGGGCTGGCACTGAAGCTTTCTTT	CATSTIQGAGTEAFF
TRBV5-1	TRBD2	TRBJ2-3	.	TGCGCCAGCAGCCGCAGTGAAGGGACTAGCGCTACTAGCACAGATACGCAGTATTTT	CASSRSEGTSATSTDTQYF
TRBV2	.	TRBJ1-3	.	TGTGCCAGCAGTACACAGGGTACTGGAAACACCATATATTTT	CASSTQGTGNTIYF
TRBV7-9	.	TRBJ2-2	.	TGTGCCAGCAGCTTAGAAACAAACACCGGGGAGCTGTTTTTT	CASSLETNTGELFF
TRBV2	TRBD2	TRBJ2-4	.	TGTGCCAGCAGGGCCCCTAGCGGATTCGGGGCCAAAAACATTCAGTACTTC	CASRAPSGFGAKNIQYF
TRBV10-2	TRBD1	TRBJ2-3	once	TGCGCCAGCAGTGATTGGGACAGGGGCACAGATACGCAGTATTTT	CASSDWDRGTDTQYF
TRBV2	.	TRBJ1-2	.	TGTGCCAGCACGGGGGATAACTATGGCTACACCTTC	CASTGDNYGYTF
TRBV11-3	TRBD2	TRBJ2-3	.	TGTGCCAGCAGCTTAGACGGGGGGGCCACAGATACGCAGTATTTT	CASSLDGGATDTQYF
TRBV29-1	.	TRBJ1-1	.	TGCAGCGTTCGACAGAACACTGAAGCTTTCTTT	CSVRQNTEAFF
TRBV5-6	.	TRBJ1-2	few	TGTGCCAGCAGCTTCAGGTTAGATGGCTACACCTTC	CASSFRLDGYTF
TRBV9	TRBD1	TRBJ2-7	.	TGTGCCAGCAGCGTAGACTCCGGGACAGGGACCGAGCAGTACTTC	CASSVDSGTGTEQYF
TRBV5-3	TRBD2	TRBJ2-1	.	TGTGCCAGAAGCCCGACTGCCGGGAGGGCCTACAATGAGCAGTTCTTC	CARSPTAGRAYNEQFF
TRBV10-1	TRBD2	TRBJ2-1	once	TGCGCCAGCAGTGAGTCGACTAGCGGGGGGTGGAATGAGCAGTTCTTC	CASSESTSGGWNEQFF
TRBV6-5	TRBD1	TRBJ1-5	.	TGTGCCAGCAGTTACGATGACAGGGCTAATCAGCCCCAGCATTTT	CASSYDDRANQPQHF
TRBV5-6	.	TRBJ2-7	.	TGTGCCAGCAGCTTGCGGGTCTCCTACGAGCAGTACTTC	CASSLRVSYEQYF
TRBV7-2	.	TRBJ2-7	.	TGTGCCAGCAGCTTAGATGACACTCACTCCTACGAGCAGTACTTC	CASSLDDTHSYEQYF
TRBV11-2	TRBD1	TRBJ1-6	.	TGTGCCAGCAGCCCGACCTTAGTCGACAGGGGGTCACCCCTCCACTTT	CASSPTLVDRGSPLHF
TRBV5-1	TRBD1	TRBJ1-6	few	TGCGCCAGCAGGGACAGGGTTCATAATTCACCCCTCCACTTT	CASRDRVHNSPLHF
TRBV20-1	.	TRBJ2-3	.	TGCAGTGCCAGTGGTCTCCGAGATACGCAGTATTTT	CSASGLRDTQYF
TRBV5-8	.	TRBJ2-2	once	TGTGCCAGCAGCCCGGTCGGGACAACTAACACCGGGGAGCTGTTTTTT	CASSPVGTTNTGELFF
TRBV7-6	.	TRBJ2-3	.	TGTGCCAGCAGCTTAAATCAGGGGTCAGGAGATACGCAGTATTTT	CASSLNQGSGDTQYF
TRBV6-1	.	TRBJ2-6	.	TGTGCCAGCAGTGAAGAACAGGGTGGGGCCAACGTCCTGACTTTC	CASSEEQGGANVLTF
TRBV5-1	.	TRBJ1-1	.	TGCGCCAGCAGCGAACAGGTGAACACTGAAGCTTTCTTT	CASSEQVNTEAFF
TRBV4-2	TRBD2	TRBJ2-1	.	TGTGCCAGCAGCCAAGAGTGGGTGGCTAGCGGGGACTCCTACAATGAGCAGTTCTTC	CASSQEWVASGDSYNEQFF
TRBV4-1	.	TRBJ1-2	.	TGCGCCAGCAGCCAAGATAGAACCGAGAACTATGGCTACACCTTC	CASSQDRTENYGYTF
TRBV18	TRBD1	TRBJ1-6	.	TGTGCCAGCTCACCATGGGACAGGGGCAATTCACCCCTCCACTTT	CASSPWDRGNSPLHF
TRBV11-2	.	TRBJ1-4	.	TGTGCCAGCAGCACCCCCCGGCGGCGGGGTAATGAAAAACTGTTTTTT	CASSTPRRRGNEKLFF
TRBV9	.	TRBJ2-7	.	TGTGCCAGCAGTCTTGGACTCCATTCCTACGAGCAGTACTTC	CASSLGLHSYEQYF
TRBV19	.	TRBJ1-1	.	TGTGCCAGTGATTCGGGGTCGGCAGCTTTCTTT	CASDSGSAAFF
TRBV4-1	.	TRBJ1-1	.	TGCGCCAGCAGCCAAGATATCCGGGGCACTGAAGCTTTCTTT	CASSQDIRGTEAFF